This is a list of T cell receptor beta chains from one sample in a study of spatial heterogeneity in lung cancer. TCRdb processed the 5' RACE reads anew with MiXCR; each CDR3 protein has one entry. There are about 6,000 distinct CDR3 sequences in the sample; 14% occur only once, and about 11% lies in the top ten. The sample was lung tumor tissue, taken at surgery. These receptors all come from a male donor with early-stage non-small cell lung cancer. Both conserved end residues are part of each CDR3. Fields, in order: D gene, V gene, clone size, J gene, CDR3 DNA, CDR3 protein. The D gene is left open where the match is weak. Rows may omit the clone size; those that give it use once, few, many or a size class.

D: .; V: TRBV12-3/TRBV12-4; size: medium-sized; J: TRBJ1-1; DNA: TGTGCCAGCAGTTTAACCAGTGCCCCGAACACTGAAGCTTTCTTT; CDR3: CASSLTSAPNTEAFF
D: TRBD2; V: TRBV14; size: many; J: TRBJ2-1; DNA: TGTGCCAGCAGCCAAGCGCTAGCGGGAGGATCCTACAATGAGCAGTTCTTC; CDR3: CASSQALAGGSYNEQFF
D: TRBD1; V: TRBV2; size: .; J: TRBJ1-5; DNA: TGTGCCAGCAGTGAAAGACAGGGGGGGAATCAGCCCCAGCATTTT; CDR3: CASSERQGGNQPQHF
D: .; V: TRBV6-5; size: .; J: TRBJ2-1; DNA: TGTGCCAGCAGTTCAGACCCCTTAGGGGGCAATGAGCAGTTCTTC; CDR3: CASSSDPLGGNEQFF
D: .; V: TRBV28; size: medium-sized; J: TRBJ1-1; DNA: TGTGCCAGCAGCTACCCCGGGTCTGAAGCTTTCTTT; CDR3: CASSYPGSEAFF
D: TRBD1; V: TRBV30; size: .; J: TRBJ1-4; DNA: TGTGCCTGGAGTCTGGGACAGGGGCGCGAAAAACTGTTTTTT; CDR3: CAWSLGQGREKLFF
D: .; V: TRBV6-5; size: many; J: TRBJ2-7; DNA: TGTGCCAGCAGTCGTGAGGCAGGGGAGCAGTACTTC; CDR3: CASSREAGEQYF
D: TRBD2; V: TRBV4-2; size: medium-sized; J: TRBJ2-1; DNA: TGTGCCAGCAGCCAAGCTAGCGGGGGCTATAGCTCCTACAATGAGCAGTTCTTC; CDR3: CASSQASGGYSSYNEQFF
D: TRBD1; V: TRBV5-1; size: medium-sized; J: TRBJ1-4; DNA: TGCGCCAGCAGCCGACAGGGGGGAGATGAAAAACTGTTTTTT; CDR3: CASSRQGGDEKLFF
D: TRBD1; V: TRBV12-3/TRBV12-4; size: medium-sized; J: TRBJ2-6; DNA: TGTGCCAGCAGTTTAGAGGGGGCTTTTTTATCTGGGGCCAACGTCCTGACTTTC; CDR3: CASSLEGAFLSGANVLTF
D: TRBD1; V: TRBV27; size: large; J: TRBJ2-1; DNA: TGTGCCAGCAGTAGACTACAGGGGATTCTCAATGAGCAGTTCTTC; CDR3: CASSRLQGILNEQFF
D: .; V: TRBV28; size: many; J: TRBJ2-7; DNA: TGTGCCAGCAGCCGCAATTACGAGCAGTACTTC; CDR3: CASSRNYEQYF
D: TRBD1; V: TRBV12-3/TRBV12-4; size: medium-sized; J: TRBJ1-2; DNA: TGTGCCAGCACCCGGGACAGGGGGCTCTATGGCTACACCTTC; CDR3: CASTRDRGLYGYTF
D: .; V: TRBV27; size: medium-sized; J: TRBJ2-7; DNA: TGTGCCAGCAGTTTTTATGGGGCGAGAGCCTACGAGCAGTACTTC; CDR3: CASSFYGARAYEQYF